This T cell receptor beta chain originates from a study of blood T cell repertoires in COVID-19. Trimming removed 5 bases from V and 1 base from J, with 14 bases in between. The germline V gene encodes CDR1 SGHNT and CDR2 YENEEA. The CDR3 runs to 15 residues. Original data processing: Counts of nucleated cells, estimated from reference gene primer amplification, were obtained. Method: immunoSEQ multiplex PCR; TCRdb's copy keeps in-frame clones and lacks some. From that table come the V and J calls and clone size; the DNA was used to work out D and trimming. The sample consists of 500,000 to 600,000 clones, approximately 91% of them appearing once.

Sequencing was performed on peripheral blood. V gene TRBV11-3 combines with J gene TRBJ1-1; D is perhaps TRBD1 (6 bases). The receptor was derived from a woman in her forties or fifties with COVID-19, enrolled during active disease. The CDR3 loop is CASSRGEGENTEAFF. The CDR3 DNA reads TGTGCCAGCAGCCGAGGCGAGGGGGAGAACACTGAAGCTTTCTTT.